This T cell receptor beta chain was found in a study of blood T cell repertoires in COVID-19. Across the whole study: Sites across the United States, Italy and Spain contributed samples from acute and convalescent COVID-19.

This CDR3 comprises 15 residues. Germline assignment: CDR1 SGDLS and CDR2 YYNGEE. J gave up 0 bases and V 3 bases, and 3 bases lay outside the gene matches. As processed by the authors: By means of reference gene primer amplification, nucleated cell counts were estimated. Sequenced by immunoSEQ multiplex PCR; TCRdb stores in-frame clones only, minus some. V and J calls and clone size come straight from that table; D and trimming were deduced from the DNA. The sample has approximately 250,000 clones; over 70% are singletons. This clone has more than one count but fewer than ten. The genes are TRBV9 and TRBJ1-3; 7 bases agree with TRBD1. This sequence originates from a human donor in a cohort sampled during active COVID-19. Specimen: peripheral blood. The CDR3, as DNA: TGTGCCAGCAGCGCCGGACAGGTCTCTGGAAACACCATATATTTT. Translating gives CASSAGQVSGNTIYF.